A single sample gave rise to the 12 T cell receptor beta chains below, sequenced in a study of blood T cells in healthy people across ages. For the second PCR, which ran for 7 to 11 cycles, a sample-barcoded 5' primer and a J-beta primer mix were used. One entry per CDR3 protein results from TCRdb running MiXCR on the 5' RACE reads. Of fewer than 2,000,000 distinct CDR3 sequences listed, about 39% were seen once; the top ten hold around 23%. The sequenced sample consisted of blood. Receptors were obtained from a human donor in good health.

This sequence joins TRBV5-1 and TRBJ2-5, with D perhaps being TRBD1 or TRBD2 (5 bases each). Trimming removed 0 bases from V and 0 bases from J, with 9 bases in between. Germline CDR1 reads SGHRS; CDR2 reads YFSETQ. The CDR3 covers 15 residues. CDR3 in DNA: TGCGCCAGCAGCTTGGCCGGGACCCACCAAGAGACCCAGTACTTC. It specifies CASSLAGTHQETQYF.

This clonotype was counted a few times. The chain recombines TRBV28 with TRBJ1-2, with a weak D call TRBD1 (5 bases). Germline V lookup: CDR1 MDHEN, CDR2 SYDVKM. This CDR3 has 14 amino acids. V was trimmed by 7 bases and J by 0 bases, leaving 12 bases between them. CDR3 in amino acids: CASTWGDTNYGYTF. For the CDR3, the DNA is TGTGCCAGCACCTGGGGGGATACTAACTATGGCTACACCTTC.

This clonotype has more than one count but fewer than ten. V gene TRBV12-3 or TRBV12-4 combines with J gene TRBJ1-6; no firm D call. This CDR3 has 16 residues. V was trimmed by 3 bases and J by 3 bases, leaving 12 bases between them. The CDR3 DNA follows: TGTGCCAGCAGTTTCGATCGTATGGGCTATAATTCACCCCTCCACTTT. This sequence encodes CASSFDRMGYNSPLHF.

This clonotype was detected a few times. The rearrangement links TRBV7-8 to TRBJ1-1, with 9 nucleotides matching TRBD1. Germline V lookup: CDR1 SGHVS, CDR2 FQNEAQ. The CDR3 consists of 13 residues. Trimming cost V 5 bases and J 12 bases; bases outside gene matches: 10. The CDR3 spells CASSLRQGGKTFF. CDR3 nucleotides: TGTGCCAGCAGCCTCCGACAGGGGGGTAAAACTTTCTTT.

CDR3 DNA: TGCGCCAGCAGCCAAGTTCTGCGGGGGCCTAACTATGGCTACACCTTC. It is translated as CASSQVLRGPNYGYTF. The chain couples TRBV4-1 to TRBJ1-2; possibly TRBD1 for D (6 bases). V was pared by 1 base and J by 0 bases, with 12 bases between. CDR3 length equals 16 residues. Germline V CDR1 and CDR2: MGHRA, YSYEKL.

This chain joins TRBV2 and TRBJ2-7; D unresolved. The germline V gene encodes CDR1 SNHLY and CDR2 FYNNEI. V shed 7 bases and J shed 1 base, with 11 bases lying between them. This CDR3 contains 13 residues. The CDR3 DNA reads TGTGCCAGCAAAATTTTGGATTCCTACGAGCAGTACTTC. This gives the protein CASKILDSYEQYF.

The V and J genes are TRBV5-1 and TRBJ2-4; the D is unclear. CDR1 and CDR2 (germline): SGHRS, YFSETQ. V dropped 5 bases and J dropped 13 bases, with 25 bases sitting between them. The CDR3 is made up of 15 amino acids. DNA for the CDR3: TGCGCCAGCAGTCAAACCTACAGAGGATACAATGAGCAGTACTTC. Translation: CASSQTYRGYNEQYF.

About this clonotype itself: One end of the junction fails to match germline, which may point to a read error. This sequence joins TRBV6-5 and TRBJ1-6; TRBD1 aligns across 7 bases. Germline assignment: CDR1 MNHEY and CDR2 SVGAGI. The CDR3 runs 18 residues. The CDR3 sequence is CASSYSRGGKGTDSPRHF. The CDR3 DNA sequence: TGTGCCAGCAGTTACTCCAGGGGGGGTAAGGGAACTGATTCACCCCGCCACTTT.

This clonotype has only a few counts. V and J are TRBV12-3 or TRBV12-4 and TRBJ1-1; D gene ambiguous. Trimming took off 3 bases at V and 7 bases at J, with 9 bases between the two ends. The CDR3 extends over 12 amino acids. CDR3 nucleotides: TGTGCCAGCAGTTTTCCCCGTAGTGAAGCTTTCTTT. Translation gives CASSFPRSEAFF.

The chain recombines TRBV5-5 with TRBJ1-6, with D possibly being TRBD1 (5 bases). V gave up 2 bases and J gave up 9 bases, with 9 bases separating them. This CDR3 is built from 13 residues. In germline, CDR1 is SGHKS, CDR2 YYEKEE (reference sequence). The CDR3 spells CASSLPGISPLHF. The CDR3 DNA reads TGTGCCAGCAGCTTACCAGGGATTTCACCCCTCCACTTT.

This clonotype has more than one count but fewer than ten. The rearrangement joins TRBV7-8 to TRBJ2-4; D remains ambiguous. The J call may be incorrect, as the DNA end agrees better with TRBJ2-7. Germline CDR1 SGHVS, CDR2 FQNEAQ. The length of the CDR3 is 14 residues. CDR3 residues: CASSLESFAYEQYF. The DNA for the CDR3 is TGTGCCAGCAGCTTAGAGTCGTTCGCCTACGAGCAGTACTTC.

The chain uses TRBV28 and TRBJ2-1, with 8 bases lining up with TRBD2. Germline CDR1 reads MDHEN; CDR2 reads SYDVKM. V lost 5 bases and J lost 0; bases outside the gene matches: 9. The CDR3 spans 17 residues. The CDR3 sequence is CASSGASGSSSYNEQFF. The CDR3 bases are TGTGCCAGCAGTGGTGCTAGCGGGTCGAGCTCCTACAATGAGCAGTTCTTC.